This TCR beta chain appears in the sequencing data of a study of cytomegalovirus exposure and HLA in healthy donors. CDR3 length: 12 residues. Looked up from germline, CDR1 is LGHNT and CDR2 is FRNRAP. Trimming pared 6 bases from V and 4 bases from J, leaving 9 bases between. 13 Jbeta primers and 60 Vbeta primers were used for the PCR. Only in-frame clones appear in the TCRdb table, and some are missing; sequencing was by immunoSEQ multiplex PCR. In the table there are approximately 150,000 clones, roughly 84% of which are singletons. The chain employs TRBV12-5 and TRBJ1-2; no firm D call. This receptor was taken from a young man in good health and CMV-seropositive. Sequencing was performed on PBMCs. The CDR3 reads CASGDTIYGYTF. CDR3 bases: TGTGCTAGTGGAGACACGATCTATGGCTACACCTTC.